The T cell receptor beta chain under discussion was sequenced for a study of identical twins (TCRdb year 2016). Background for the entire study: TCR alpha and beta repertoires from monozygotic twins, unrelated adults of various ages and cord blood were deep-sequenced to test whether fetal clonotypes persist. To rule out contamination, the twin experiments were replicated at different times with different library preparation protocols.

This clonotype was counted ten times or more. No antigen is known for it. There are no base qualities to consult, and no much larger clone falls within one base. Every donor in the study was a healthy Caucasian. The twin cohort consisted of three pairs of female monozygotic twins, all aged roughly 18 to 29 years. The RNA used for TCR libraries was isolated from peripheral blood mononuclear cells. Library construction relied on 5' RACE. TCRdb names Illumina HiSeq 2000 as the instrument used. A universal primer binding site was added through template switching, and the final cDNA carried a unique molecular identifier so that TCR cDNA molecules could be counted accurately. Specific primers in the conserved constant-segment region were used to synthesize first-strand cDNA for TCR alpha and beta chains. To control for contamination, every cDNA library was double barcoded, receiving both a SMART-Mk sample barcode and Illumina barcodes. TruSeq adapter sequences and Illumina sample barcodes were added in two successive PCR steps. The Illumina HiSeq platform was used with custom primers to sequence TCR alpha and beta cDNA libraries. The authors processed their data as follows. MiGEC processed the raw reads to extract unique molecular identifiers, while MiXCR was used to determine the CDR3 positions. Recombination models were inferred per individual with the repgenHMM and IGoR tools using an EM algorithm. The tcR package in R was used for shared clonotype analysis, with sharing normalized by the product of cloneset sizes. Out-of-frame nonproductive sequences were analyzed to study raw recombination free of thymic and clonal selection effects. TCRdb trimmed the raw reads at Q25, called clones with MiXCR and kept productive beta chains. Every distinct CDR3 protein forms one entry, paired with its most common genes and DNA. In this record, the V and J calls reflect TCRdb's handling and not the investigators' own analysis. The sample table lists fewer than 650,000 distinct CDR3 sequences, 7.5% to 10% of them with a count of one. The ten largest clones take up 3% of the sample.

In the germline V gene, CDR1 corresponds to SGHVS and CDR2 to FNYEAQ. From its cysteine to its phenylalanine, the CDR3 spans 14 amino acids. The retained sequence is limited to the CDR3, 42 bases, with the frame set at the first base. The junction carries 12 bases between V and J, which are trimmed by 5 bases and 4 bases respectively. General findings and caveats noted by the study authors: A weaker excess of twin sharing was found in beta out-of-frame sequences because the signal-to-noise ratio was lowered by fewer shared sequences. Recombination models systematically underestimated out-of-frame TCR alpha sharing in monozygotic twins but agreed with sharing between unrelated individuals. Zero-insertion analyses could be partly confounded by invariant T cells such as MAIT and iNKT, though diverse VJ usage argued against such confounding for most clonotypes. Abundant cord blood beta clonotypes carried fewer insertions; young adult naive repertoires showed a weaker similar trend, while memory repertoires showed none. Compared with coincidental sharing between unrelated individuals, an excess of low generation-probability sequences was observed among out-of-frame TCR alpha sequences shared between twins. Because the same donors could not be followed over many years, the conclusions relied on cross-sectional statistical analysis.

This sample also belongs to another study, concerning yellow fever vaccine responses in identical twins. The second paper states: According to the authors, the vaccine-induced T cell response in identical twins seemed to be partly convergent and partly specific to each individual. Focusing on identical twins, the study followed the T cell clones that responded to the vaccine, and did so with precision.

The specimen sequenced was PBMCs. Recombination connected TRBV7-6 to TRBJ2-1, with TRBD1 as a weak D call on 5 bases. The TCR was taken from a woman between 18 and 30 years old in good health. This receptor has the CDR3 CASSQKTAYNEQFF. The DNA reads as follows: TGTGCCAGCAGCCAGAAGACAGCATACAATGAGCAGTTCTTC.